The source of this T cell receptor beta chain is a study of blood T cell repertoires in COVID-19. Overall study context: From T cells, B-cell-depleted T cells, or PBMCs came the material, which was cDNA or gDNA.

TCRdb's table, derived via immunoSEQ multiplex PCR, lists solely in-frame clones and lacks some. The repertoire holds roughly 220,000 clones, with around 87% as singletons. Per germline, CDR1 LNHDA and CDR2 SQIVND (reference sequence). The CDR3 spans 13 residues. The germline V and J ends were trimmed by 7 bases and 0 bases, with 7 bases remaining between them. The specimen sequenced was PBMCs or T cells enriched from blood (not recorded which). V and J are TRBV19 and TRBJ1-3, with unresolved D. The TCR comes from a young woman in a cohort exposed to, infected with or recovered from COVID-19 (not recorded which). The DNA for the CDR3 is TGTGCCAGTAAGGAGCACTCTGGAAACACCATATATTTT. Translated: CASKEHSGNTIYF.